These 13 T cell receptor beta chains came from one sample sequenced in a study of breast tumors, draining lymph nodes, adjacent tissues. In TCRdb, the multiplex PCR reads were re-called with MiXCR into one record per CDR3 protein. The sample contains 60,000 to 75,000 distinct CDR3 sequences, around 52% of which appear only once. The sequencing sample was made of breast tumor tissue. The receptors stem from a female donor with breast cancer. Some clones in this sample may be carry-over from other donors' samples.

V gene TRBV6-5 combines with J gene TRBJ1-2; D might be TRBD1 (6 bases). Per the germline V gene, CDR1 is MNHEY and CDR2 is SVGAGI. V was trimmed by 4 bases and J by 7 bases, leaving 13 bases between them. The CDR3 spans 13 residues. The CDR3 DNA reads TGTGCCAGCAGTTTTCAGGGGTCGGGTGGCTACACCTTC. It encodes CASSFQGSGGYTF.

This clonotype showed up just once. J is TRBJ2-5 and V is TRBV19; 10 positions agree with TRBD1. V lost 9 bases to trimming and J lost 6 bases; unmatched junction nucleotides: 7. CDR3 length: 13 amino acids. Per the germline V gene, CDR1 is LNHDA and CDR2 is SQIVND (reference sequence). The CDR3 protein is CASIDRGLKTQYF. The CDR3 nucleotides are TGTGCCAGCATTGACAGGGGGCTCAAGACCCAGTACTTC.

This clonotype showed up many times. V and J are TRBV29-1 and TRBJ2-7; a possible D gene is TRBD1 (6 bases). Germline CDR1 and CDR2: SQVTM and ANQGSEA. V was trimmed by 5 bases and J by 1 base, leaving 12 bases between them. The CDR3 extends over 13 amino acids. The CDR3 sequence: CSVRFTGSYEQYF. The CDR3 coding sequence is TGCAGCGTTCGTTTCACAGGGTCCTACGAGCAGTACTTC.

J is TRBJ2-2 and V is TRBV7-9; D call uncertain. The CDR3 has 18 amino acids. Per germline, CDR1 SEHNR and CDR2 FQNEAQ (reference sequence). V gave up 6 bases and J gave up 2 bases, with 22 bases separating them. CDR3 sequence reads: CASRLTRVAIFNTGELFF. The CDR3 DNA follows: TGTGCCAGCAGATTAACGAGAGTGGCTATATTTAACACCGGGGAGCTGTTTTTT.

This clonotype has a handful of counts. The gene calls are TRBV7-9 and TRBJ1-3, with D perhaps matching TRBD1 (6 bases). Germline CDR1 and CDR2: SEHNR and FQNEAQ (reference sequence). The V gene lost 4 bases and the J gene lost 2 bases, with 9 bases spanning the gap. The CDR3 runs 14 residues. CDR3 nucleotides: TGTGCCAGCAGCTCCAACAGGGCTGGAAACACCATATATTTT. As protein: CASSSNRAGNTIYF.

This chain connects TRBV7-2 to TRBJ2-1; D is unclear. CDR3 length: 12 amino acids. V was clipped by 5 bases and J by 12 bases, with 14 bases between them. Germline-derived CDR1 and CDR2 are SGHTA and FQGNSA. Here the CDR3 DNA reads TGTGCCAGCAGCCTCCTGGGTGTTGGGCAGTTCTTC. Translation gives CASSLLGVGQFF.

This clonotype was seen a single time. The gene calls are TRBV29-1 and TRBJ2-7, with D perhaps being TRBD1 or TRBD2 (6 bases each). Germline V gene lookup returns CDR1 SQVTM and CDR2 ANQGSEA. Deletions cut 7 bases from V and 4 bases from J, with 35 bases between. The CDR3 extends over 19 amino acids. CDR3 bases: TGCAGCGCCCTGGACAGTGCTAGAAACCCCGGGACGGGAGATTACGAGCAGTACTTC. Protein sequence: CSALDSARNPGTGDYEQYF.

The chain couples TRBV7-9 to TRBJ2-1, with 7 bases matching TRBD2. Germline V lookup: CDR1 SEHNR, CDR2 FQNEAQ (reference sequence). J was trimmed by 6 bases and V by 1 base; bases with no gene match: 9. The CDR3 loop spans 16 amino acids. The DNA for the CDR3 is TGTGCCAGCAGCTTAGAGTGGGGGGGACTCCGCAATGAGCAGTTCTTC. Protein: CASSLEWGGLRNEQFF. Complete variable domain (other parts from reference TRBV7-9 and TRBJ2-1): DTGVSQNPRHKITKRGQNVTFRCDPISEHNRLYWYRQTLGQGPEFLTYFQNEAQLEKSRLLSDRFSAERPKGSFSTLEIQRTEQGDSAMYLCASSLEWGGLRNEQFFGPGTRLTVL.

This clonotype was observed a few times. The chain has TRBV18 and TRBJ2-1; 12 bases line up with TRBD2. This CDR3 is built from 16 residues. J was trimmed by 7 bases and V by 2 bases; bases with no gene match: 6. The germline CDR1 and CDR2 sequences are KGHSH and LQKENI. The CDR3 bases are TGTGCCAGCTCACCAGAACTAGCGGGGGGCAATAATGAGCAGTTCTTC. Its protein is CASSPELAGGNNEQFF.

The chain uses TRBV7-2 and TRBJ2-3; D is undetermined. Germline V gene sequence: CDR1 SGHTA, CDR2 FQGNSA. The V gene lost 7 bases and the J gene lost 2 bases, with 10 bases spanning the gap. CDR3 size: 13 residues. This chain's CDR3 is CASTERFTDTQYF. The DNA of the CDR3 is TGTGCCAGCACGGAAAGATTCACAGATACGCAGTATTTT.

This chain links TRBV5-1 with TRBJ1-4; no reliable D call. Germline CDR1 SGHRS, CDR2 YFSETQ. The CDR3 has 15 residues. The V gene lost 4 bases and the J gene lost 7 bases, with 17 bases spanning the gap. This chain's CDR3 is CASSKGGGGFEKLFF. The CDR3 nucleotides are TGCGCCAGCAGCAAGGGAGGTGGCGGCTTTGAAAAACTGTTTTTT.

In the case of this clonotype: This clone may be a read error of a much larger clone one base away. V and J are TRBV25-1 and TRBJ2-7; D is ambiguous. This CDR3 spans 14 amino acids. Germline V gene data show CDR1 as MGHDK and CDR2 as SYGVNS. The CDR3 DNA is TGTGCCAGCAGTGCTGCCCCGGGCAGCTACGAGCGGTACTTC. This encodes CASSAAPGSYERYF.

The table lists this clonotype with many counts. J is TRBJ2-3 and V is TRBV2; D call uncertain. This CDR3 is 13 amino acids long. The germline V gene encodes CDR1 SNHLY and CDR2 FYNNEI. Trimming cost V 6 bases and J 3 bases, with 10 bases left between them. The CDR3 loop is CASSQLGTDTQYF. Here the CDR3 DNA reads TGTGCCAGCAGCCAGCTAGGGACAGATACGCAGTATTTT.